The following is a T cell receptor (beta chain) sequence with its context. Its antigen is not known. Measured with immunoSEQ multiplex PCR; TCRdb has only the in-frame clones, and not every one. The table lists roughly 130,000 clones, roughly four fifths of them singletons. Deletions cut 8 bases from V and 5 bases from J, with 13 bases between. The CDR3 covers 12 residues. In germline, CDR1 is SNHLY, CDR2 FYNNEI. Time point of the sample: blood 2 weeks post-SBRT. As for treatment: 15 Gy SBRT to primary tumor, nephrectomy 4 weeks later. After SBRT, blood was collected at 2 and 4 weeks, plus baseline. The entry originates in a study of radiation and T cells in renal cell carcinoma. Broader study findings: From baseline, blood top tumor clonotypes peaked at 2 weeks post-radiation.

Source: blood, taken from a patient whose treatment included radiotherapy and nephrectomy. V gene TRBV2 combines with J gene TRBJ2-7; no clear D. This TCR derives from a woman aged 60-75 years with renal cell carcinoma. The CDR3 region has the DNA TGTGCCAGCTCGCTCCCGGGTCACGAGCAGTACTTC. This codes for CASSLPGHEQYF.